This T cell receptor (beta chain) was identified during a study of T cells in Graves' hyperthyroidism and ophthalmopathy. Study outcomes and limitations: Ophthalmopathy was distinguished from stable hyperthyroidism by 13 V-J signatures.

CDR3 length: 12 amino acids. V lost 4 bases to trimming and J lost 8 bases, with 11 bases between them. Germline-derived CDR1 and CDR2 are DFQATT and SNEGSKA (reference sequence). Amplification of TCR beta CDR3 regions was performed using RNA transcripts as template. A first-round RT-PCR of the TCR CDR3 used the HTBI primer set. In TCRdb, the multiplex PCR reads were re-called with MiXCR into one record per CDR3 protein. Among about 270,000 distinct CDR3 sequences listed, approximately 20% were seen once. A remark on this clonotype: What it binds is not known.

The clonotype comes from a man aged 30 to 45 with Graves' ophthalmopathy. V is TRBV20-1 and J is TRBJ1-4; D is possibly TRBD1 (6 bases). The sequencing input was blood. CDR3 DNA: TGCAGTGCTACACGACAGGACGAAAAACTGTTTTTT. Translating gives CSATRQDEKLFF.